This entry lists 28 T cell receptor beta chains sequenced from one sample in a study of shared clonotypes between healthy human individuals. The table came from immunoSEQ multiplex PCR; TCRdb's copy has only in-frame clones and leaves some out. The sample carries 1.5 million to 2.5 million clones, over 85% recorded once. CD45RO-negative, CCR7-positively selected cells formed the naive CD8 fraction, excluding terminally differentiated effector memory CD45RA+ cells. The specimen sequenced was naive CD8+ T cells sorted from blood. These receptor sequences come from a man between 18 and 29 years old in good health.

This chain links TRBV11-2 with TRBJ2-7; a weak D match, TRBD2 (5 bases). Germline values: CDR1 SGHAT, CDR2 FQNNGV. V was cut by 0 bases and J by 3 bases, with 12 bases left in between. This CDR3 contains 15 residues. CDR3 DNA: TGTGCCAGCAGCTTAGAGAGGGCAGTGATCTACGAGCAGTACTTC. Amino acid sequence: CASSLERAVIYEQYF.

A remark on this clone: Other DNA sequences from this sample encode an identical CDR3 as well. V is TRBV6-5 and J is TRBJ1-1; TRBD1 aligns across 8 bases. V trimming: 4 bases; J trimming: 8 bases; junction bases outside the gene matches: 6. Germline CDR1 reads MNHEY; CDR2 reads SVGAGI. CDR3 length: 13 amino acids. The CDR3, as DNA: TGTGCCAGCAGTTTAGGGACAGGAGTCGAAGCTTTCTTT. Translation gives CASSLGTGVEAFF.

Details on this clone: Other DNA sequences of this sample code for an identical CDR3. The genes are TRBV2 and TRBJ2-7, with D unclear. The germline V and J ends were trimmed by 6 bases and 0 bases, with 9 bases remaining between them. Germline-derived CDR1 and CDR2 are SNHLY and FYNNEI. This CDR3 comprises 13 residues. The CDR3 protein is CASSGQSSYEQYF. CDR3 DNA: TGTGCCAGCAGCGGGCAGAGCTCCTACGAGCAGTACTTC.

The chain recombines TRBV7-8 with TRBJ1-2; perhaps TRBD1 as D (5 bases). The V end lost 1 base, the J end lost 8 bases, and 17 bases lay between the germline ends. The CDR3 spans 15 residues. Looked up from germline, CDR1 is SGHVS and CDR2 is FQNEAQ. DNA for the CDR3: TGTGCCAGCAGCTTAGAAACCCCGCAGGGACGCGGCTACACCTTC. As protein: CASSLETPQGRGYTF.

The chain employs TRBV11-2 and TRBJ1-5; D is uncertain. The germline V and J ends were trimmed by 4 bases and 5 bases, with 12 bases remaining between them. The CDR3 is 14 amino acids. Germline V gives CDR1 SGHAT, CDR2 FQNNGV. The CDR3 spells CASSSNLWDQPQHF. The CDR3 DNA is TGTGCCAGCAGCTCAAATCTCTGGGATCAGCCCCAGCATTTT.

V gene TRBV5-1 combines with J gene TRBJ2-2; D gene ambiguous. Germline V gene data show CDR1 as SGHRS and CDR2 as YFSETQ. CDR3 length: 13 amino acids. With 1 base removed from V and 0 bases from J, the gap between germline ends came to 1 base. Here the CDR3 DNA reads TGCGCCAGCAGCTTGCCGAACACCGGGGAGCTGTTTTTT. The encoded protein is CASSLPNTGELFF.

The chain has TRBV7-9 and TRBJ1-4; D is undetermined. Germline CDR1 and CDR2: SEHNR and FQNEAQ (reference sequence). V lost 7 bases to trimming and J lost 8 bases, with 14 bases between them. The CDR3 has 13 residues. The CDR3 reads CASTGGLSEKLFF. The CDR3 DNA follows: TGTGCCAGCACCGGCGGACTTTCGGAAAAACTGTTTTTT.

The chain joins TRBV9 to TRBJ2-7; D is undetermined. CDR1 and CDR2 (germline): SGDLS, YYNGEE. Trimming removed 0 bases from V and 6 bases from J, with 16 bases in between. The CDR3 sequence is 15 residues long. CDR3 in amino acids: CASSVDSAKTGEQYF. Written as DNA, the CDR3 is TGTGCCAGCAGCGTAGACTCGGCCAAAACGGGCGAGCAGTACTTC.

This clone appeared once. The chain combines TRBV11-3 with TRBJ2-7; D may be TRBD2 (5 bases). Germline CDR1 and CDR2: SGHNT and YENEEA. This CDR3 has 13 residues. V lost 1 base, J lost 5 bases, and 9 bases lay in between. Here the CDR3 DNA reads TGTGCCAGCAGCTTAGGTCCGGGGAACGAGCAGTACTTC. As protein: CASSLGPGNEQYF.

The genes are TRBV5-1 and TRBJ2-7; 8 bases are shared with TRBD1. This CDR3 is built from 18 residues. V was pared by 0 bases and J by 3 bases, with 14 bases of the junction left unmatched. Germline CDR1 and CDR2: SGHRS and YFSETQ. Here the CDR3 reads CASSLGAGGPNPIYEQYF. CDR3 nucleotide sequence: TGCGCCAGCAGCTTGGGTGCAGGGGGCCCTAACCCGATCTACGAGCAGTACTTC.

The V and J genes are TRBV6-5 and TRBJ1-5, with no clear D. The CDR3 contains 13 residues. V shed 2 bases and J shed 5 bases, with 7 bases lying between them. CDR1 and CDR2 (germline): MNHEY, SVGAGI. CDR3 bases: TGTGCCAGCAGTTACGGGCCCTATCAGCCCCAGCATTTT. It codes for CASSYGPYQPQHF.

J is TRBJ2-1 and V is TRBV29-1; 15 nucleotides line up with TRBD2. The V and J ends lost 6 bases and 0 bases, in that order; junction bases with no gene match: 12. This CDR3 spans 19 amino acids. From germline, CDR1 is SQVTM and CDR2 ANQGSEA. The CDR3 DNA reads TGCAGCGTAGAAACCCGGACTAGCGGGAGGGCCTTCTCCTACAATGAGCAGTTCTTC. Translation gives CSVETRTSGRAFSYNEQFF.

Details on this clone: Sequence at one end of the junction differs from germline and may be a read error. The gene calls are TRBV27 and TRBJ2-1, with D possibly being TRBD2 (6 bases). CDR3 length equals 14 residues. Germline V CDR1 and CDR2: MNHEY, SMNVEV (reference sequence). CDR3 loop: CASSLLTGVHEQFF. The CDR3 DNA reads as TGTGCCAGCAGCTTATTAACGGGGGTACATGAGCAGTTCTTC.

The chain combines TRBV4-3 with TRBJ2-7; perhaps TRBD2 as D (7 bases). Per the germline V gene, CDR1 is LGHNA and CDR2 is YSLEER. CDR3 length equals 15 residues. Trimming stripped 1 base from V and 5 bases from J, with 15 bases between. CDR3: CASSQGTGGWNEQYF. The CDR3 coding sequence is TGCGCCAGCAGCCAAGGTACGGGGGGCTGGAACGAGCAGTACTTC.

This chain links TRBV7-9 with TRBJ2-2, with TRBD1 as a possible D gene (6 bases). Germline assignment: CDR1 SEHNR and CDR2 FQNEAQ (reference sequence). The CDR3 runs to 13 residues. V lost 5 bases and J 8 bases, leaving 12 bases between the germline ends. CDR3 sequence: CASSNPRGGELFF. In DNA, the CDR3 is TGTGCCAGCAGCAATCCCAGGGGTGGGGAGCTGTTTTTT.

The V gene is TRBV19, the J gene TRBJ1-3; 7 nucleotides agree with TRBD1. V lost 3 bases to trimming and J lost 3 bases; unmatched junction nucleotides: 5. Looked up from germline, CDR1 is LNHDA and CDR2 is SQIVND (reference sequence). This CDR3 spans 15 amino acids. This chain's CDR3 is CASSIGRGSGNTIYF. CDR3 DNA: TGTGCCAGTAGTATCGGCAGGGGGAGTGGAAACACCATATATTTT.

V gene TRBV28 combines with J gene TRBJ2-2; D is ambiguous. The CDR3 has 14 residues. The ends were cut back, 2 bases at V and 7 bases at J, with 11 bases in the middle. The germline V gene encodes CDR1 MDHEN and CDR2 SYDVKM. The CDR3, as DNA: TGTGCCAGCAGTTTAATCCCGGGCGGCGGGGAGCTGTTTTTT. Its translation: CASSLIPGGGELFF.

V and J are TRBV15 and TRBJ2-2; D possibly corresponds to TRBD1 (7 bases). CDR3 length: 15 residues. Germline CDR1 and CDR2: LNHNV and YYDKDF (reference sequence). Trimming shortened V by 1 base and J by 4 bases, and 10 bases separated the two germline ends. For the CDR3, the DNA is TGTGCCACCAGCAGAGCCAGGGGGGTCACCGGGGAGCTGTTTTTT. Translation: CATSRARGVTGELFF.

DNA for the CDR3: TGTGCCAGCAGGGAGACAGGGAGCCCTACTGAAGCTTTCTTT. Translating gives CASRETGSPTEAFF. This chain connects TRBV13 to TRBJ1-1; 7 nucleotides align to TRBD1. Per germline, CDR1 PRHDT and CDR2 FYEKMQ (reference sequence). V lost 6 bases, J lost 5 bases, and 9 bases stayed unmatched. The CDR3 totals 14 residues.

The CDR3 DNA reads as TGTGCCAGCAGTTTTAGGGCAGGGGCGGCTATGAACACTGAAGCTTTCTTT. It is translated as CASSFRAGAAMNTEAFF. The gene calls are TRBV28 and TRBJ1-1, with a possible D match to TRBD1 (6 bases). The V gene lost 3 bases and the J gene lost 0 bases, with 17 bases spanning the gap. CDR1 and CDR2 from the germline V gene are MDHEN and SYDVKM. The CDR3 is made up of 17 amino acids.

The chain is built from TRBV7-8 and TRBJ1-2; D unclear. The germline gives CDR1 SGHVS, CDR2 FQNEAQ. With 2 bases removed from V and 7 bases from J, the gap between germline ends came to 14 bases. The CDR3 runs to 14 residues. CDR3 nucleotide sequence: TGTGCCAGCAGCTTACCCCGGTCAGACGGTGGCTACACCTTC. Protein: CASSLPRSDGGYTF.

The V gene is TRBV29-1, the J gene TRBJ1-2, with 8 bases fitting TRBD1. The trim removed 3 bases at V and 8 bases at J, leaving 11 bases unmatched. There are 14 residues in the CDR3. Germline V gene sequence: CDR1 SQVTM, CDR2 ANQGSEA. In DNA form, the CDR3 reads TGCAGCGTTGAGTCGGCAGGGGGCCTCAAGGGCTACACCTTC. Its protein product is CSVESAGGLKGYTF.

This rearrangement joins TRBV2 to TRBJ2-1; 11 bases align to TRBD2. Unmatched junction bases numbered 15, after V lost 8 bases and J lost 0 bases. Germline lookup yields CDR1 SNHLY and CDR2 FYNNEI. The CDR3 loop spans 19 amino acids. This chain's CDR3 is CASRLVGLAVLASYNEQFF. CDR3 nucleotides: TGTGCCAGCCGTCTAGTGGGACTAGCGGTATTGGCCTCCTACAATGAGCAGTTCTTC.

This chain joins TRBV29-1 and TRBJ1-1; D not resolved. Germline V gene sequence: CDR1 SQVTM, CDR2 ANQGSEA. CDR3 length: 11 amino acids. The germline V and J ends were trimmed by 1 base and 9 bases, with 9 bases remaining between them. CDR3 region: CSVEAAQQAFF. The CDR3 DNA is TGCAGCGTTGAAGCAGCTCAGCAAGCTTTCTTT.

This chain connects TRBV27 to TRBJ2-3; D perhaps matches TRBD2 (5 bases). The CDR3 length is 16 residues. Germline V gene data show CDR1 as MNHEY and CDR2 as SMNVEV (reference sequence). The V and J ends lost 3 bases and 6 bases respectively, with 19 bases between them. As DNA, the CDR3 is TGTGCCAGCAGTTTCCTGGCTAGCAGACCCACGGATACGCAGTATTTT. Translation gives CASSFLASRPTDTQYF.

The J gene is TRBJ2-1, the V gene TRBV5-6; D not resolved. The CDR3 consists of 14 residues. The V and J ends lost 0 bases and 8 bases respectively, with 12 bases between them. In germline, CDR1 is SGHDT, CDR2 YYEEEE. The CDR3: CASSLGALRDEQFF. For the CDR3, the DNA is TGTGCCAGCAGCTTGGGAGCTTTAAGGGATGAGCAGTTCTTC.

This clone was counted once. Other DNA variants within this sample encode the same CDR3. The V gene is TRBV5-4, the J gene TRBJ2-7, with 8 nucleotides matching TRBD1. Germline assignment: CDR1 SGHNT and CDR2 YYREEE (reference sequence). This CDR3 region has 15 residues. The ends lost 2 bases at V and 0 bases at J; junction bases unmatched: 4. CDR3 nucleotides: TGTGCCAGCAGCTTAGGGCAGGGGGCCTCCTACGAGCAGTACTTC. Amino acids: CASSLGQGASYEQYF.

This sequence joins TRBV4-1 and TRBJ2-1; the D gene could be TRBD1 or TRBD2 (5 bases each). The V gene's germline CDR1 is MGHRA and CDR2 YSYEKL. This CDR3 is 14 amino acids long. The V end lost 0 bases, the J end lost 6 bases, and 9 bases lay between the germline ends. The CDR3 nucleotides read TGCGCCAGCAGCCAAGATAGGGACCTCAATGAGCAGTTCTTC. The encoded protein is CASSQDRDLNEQFF.